These T cell receptor beta chains were read from a single sample in a study of shared clonotypes between healthy human individuals. Some clones are missing from TCRdb's copy, which holds only in-frame ones; the method was immunoSEQ multiplex PCR. Here the sample spans 900,000 to 1,200,000 clones, about 84% being singletons. Sequenced sample: memory CD4+ T cells from PBMCs. The receptors derive from a man aged 18 to 29 in good health. Some clones in this sample may be carry-over from other donors' samples. Each CDR3 is given with its conserved first and last residue. The D gene is left open where the match is weak. Size is omitted from some rows. Given values are once, few, many or a class for expanded clones.

>TRBJ2-1|-|TRBD2|TRBV5-4
TGTGCCAGCAGCCCGGGACTAGCGGGCGAGAGGGAGCAGTTCTTC
CASSPGLAGEREQFF
>TRBJ2-5|few|-|TRBV5-6
TGTGCCAGCAGCTTTCTCCCCCAAGAGACCCAGTACTTC
CASSFLPQETQYF
>TRBJ2-7|-|TRBD2|TRBV6-5
TGTGCCAGCAGTACCGGCAGCGGGGGCTCCTACGAGCAGTACTTC
CASSTGSGGSYEQYF
>TRBJ2-3|-|TRBD2|TRBV7-7
TGTGCCAGCAGCTTACTTGCGGGAGGGGCAGATACGCAGTATTTT
CASSLLAGGADTQYF
>TRBJ1-4|-|TRBD1|TRBV28
TGTGCCAGCAGTTTATTCCCACGGGACAGCGTTAATGAAAAACTGTTTTTT
CASSLFPRDSVNEKLFF
>TRBJ2-1|-|-|TRBV9
TGTGCCAGCAGCGTAGCGGTAAGGGATGAGCAGTTCTTC
CASSVAVRDEQFF
>TRBJ1-3|-|TRBD1|TRBV18
TGTGCCAGCTCACCCGGACAGGGAGGCGCTGGAAACACCATATATTTT
CASSPGQGGAGNTIYF
>TRBJ1-2|-|TRBD1|TRBV10-1
TGCGCCAGCAGCCTAGCCATACCGGGACAGGGGAACTATGGCTACACCTTC
CASSLAIPGQGNYGYTF
>TRBJ2-2|-|-|TRBV19
TGTGCCAGTAGCCGGAGAGGGGCTGTTGACACCGGGGAGCTGTTTTTT
CASSRRGAVDTGELFF
>TRBJ2-1|-|TRBD1|TRBV19
TGTGCCAGTAGTGACAGGGGCTACTACAATGAGCAGTTCTTC
CASSDRGYYNEQFF
>TRBJ1-2|few|-|TRBV4-2
TGTGCCAGCAGCCGATATCTCCAAGCTAACTATGGCTACACCTTC
CASSRYLQANYGYTF
>TRBJ2-2|-|-|TRBV4-1
TGCGCCAGCAGCCCCCAGAGCGGGACCGGGGAGCTGTTTTTT
CASSPQSGTGELFF
>TRBJ1-1|-|-|TRBV27
TGTGCCATCAAGAAGACAGAGCAGAACACTGAAGCTTTCTTT
CAIKKTEQNTEAFF
>TRBJ2-2|-|-|TRBV6-5
TGTGCCAGCAGCTCCAGCCGGAACACCGGGGAGCTGTTTTTT
CASSSSRNTGELFF
>TRBJ2-2|-|TRBD2|TRBV11-2
TGTGCCAGCAGCTTAGATCTTAGACTAGCGGGAGGTGGTGTCACCGGGGAGCTGTTTTTT
CASSLDLRLAGGGVTGELFF
>TRBJ2-1|-|-|TRBV15
TGTGCCACCAGCACAGGGACTTCGTACAATGAGCAGTTCTTC
CATSTGTSYNEQFF
>TRBJ1-5|-|-|TRBV6-5
TGTGCCAGCAGCTACGGGACACCTAATCAGCCCCAGCATTTT
CASSYGTPNQPQHF
>TRBJ1-1|many|-|TRBV9
TGTGCCAGCAGCGGGGGAGGGCGGGTGAGCACTGAAGCTTTCTTT
CASSGGGRVSTEAFF
>TRBJ1-5|-|TRBD1|TRBV7-6
TGTGCCAGCAGCTTAGGACAGGGGGCTAGCAATCAGCCCCAGCATTTT
CASSLGQGASNQPQHF
>TRBJ2-7|few|-|TRBV11-1
TGTGCCAGCAGCGTATCAGCGGTTTTAGGCTACGAGCAGTACTTC
CASSVSAVLGYEQYF